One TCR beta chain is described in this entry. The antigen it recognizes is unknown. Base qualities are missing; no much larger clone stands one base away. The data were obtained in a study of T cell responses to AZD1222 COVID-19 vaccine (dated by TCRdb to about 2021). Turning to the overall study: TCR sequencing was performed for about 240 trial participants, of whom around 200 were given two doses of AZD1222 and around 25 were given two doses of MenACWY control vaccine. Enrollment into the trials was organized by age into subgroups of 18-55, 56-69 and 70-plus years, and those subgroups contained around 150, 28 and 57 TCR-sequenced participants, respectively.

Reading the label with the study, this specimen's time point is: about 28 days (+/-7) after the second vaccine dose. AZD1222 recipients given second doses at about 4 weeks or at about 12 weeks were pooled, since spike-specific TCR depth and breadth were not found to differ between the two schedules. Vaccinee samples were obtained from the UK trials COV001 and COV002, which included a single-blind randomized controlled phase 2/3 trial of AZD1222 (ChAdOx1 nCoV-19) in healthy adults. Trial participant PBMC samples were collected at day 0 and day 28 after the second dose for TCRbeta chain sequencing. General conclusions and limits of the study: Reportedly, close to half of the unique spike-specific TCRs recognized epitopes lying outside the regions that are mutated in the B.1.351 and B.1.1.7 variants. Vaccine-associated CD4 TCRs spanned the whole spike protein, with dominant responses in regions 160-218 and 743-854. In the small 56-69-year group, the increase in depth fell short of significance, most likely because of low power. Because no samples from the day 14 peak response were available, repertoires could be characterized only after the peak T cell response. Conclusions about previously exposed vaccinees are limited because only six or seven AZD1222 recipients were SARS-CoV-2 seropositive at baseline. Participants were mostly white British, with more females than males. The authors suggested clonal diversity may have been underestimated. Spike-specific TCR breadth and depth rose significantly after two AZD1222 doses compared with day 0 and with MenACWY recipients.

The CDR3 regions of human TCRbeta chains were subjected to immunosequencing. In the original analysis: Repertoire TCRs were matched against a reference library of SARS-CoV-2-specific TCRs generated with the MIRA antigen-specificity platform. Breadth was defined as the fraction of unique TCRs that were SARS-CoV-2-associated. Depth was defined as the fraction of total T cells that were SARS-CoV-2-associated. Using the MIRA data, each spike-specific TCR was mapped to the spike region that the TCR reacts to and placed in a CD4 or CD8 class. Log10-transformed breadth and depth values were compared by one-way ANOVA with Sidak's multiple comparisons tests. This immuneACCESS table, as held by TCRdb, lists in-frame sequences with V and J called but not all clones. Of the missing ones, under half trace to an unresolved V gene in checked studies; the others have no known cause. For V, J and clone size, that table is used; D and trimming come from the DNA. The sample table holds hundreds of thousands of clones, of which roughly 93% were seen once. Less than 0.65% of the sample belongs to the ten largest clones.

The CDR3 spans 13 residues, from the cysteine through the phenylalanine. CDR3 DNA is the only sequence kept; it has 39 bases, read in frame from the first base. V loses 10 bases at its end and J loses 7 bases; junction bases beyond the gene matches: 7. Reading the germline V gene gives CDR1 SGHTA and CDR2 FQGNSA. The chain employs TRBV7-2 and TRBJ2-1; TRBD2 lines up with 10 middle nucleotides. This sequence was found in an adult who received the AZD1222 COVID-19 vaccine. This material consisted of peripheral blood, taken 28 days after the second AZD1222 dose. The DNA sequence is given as TGTGCCATCACTAGCGGGGAAGTGAATGAGCAGTTCTTC. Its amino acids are CAITSGEVNEQFF.